The TCR beta chain described here comes from a study of OX40 agonist ivuxolimab in advanced cancers. At the level of the whole study: Ivuxolimab was a fully human IgG2 agonistic monoclonal antibody targeting the costimulatory receptor OX40 (CD134). Intravenous ivuxolimab was administered to patients every 2 weeks at six dose levels: 0.01, 0.1, 0.3, 1.5, 3 and 10 mg/kg. Patients were allowed to have had prior anti-PD-1, anti-PD-L1 or anti-CTLA-4 therapy, and 40% of the dose-escalation patients had been treated with checkpoint inhibitors. Of the roughly 52 dose-escalation patients, hepatocellular carcinoma was present in some 19, melanoma in approximately 15, renal cell carcinoma in 9 and head and neck cancer in 9. In the dose-escalation cohort, roughly 82% of patients were male, and the mean age was around 60 years with a range of roughly 23 to 79. The paper reports the monotherapy dose-escalation portion (N of about 52 patients) of the phase I ivuxolimab trial. Three dose-escalation patients achieved partial responses, one with hepatocellular carcinoma and two with cutaneous melanoma. Peripheral TCRbeta sequencing was intended to test whether TCR sequence diversity was altered and clonal T-cell expansion was caused by ivuxolimab. The study at large found these results: After ivuxolimab, CD8+ T cells had more expanded clones than CD4+ T cells on average. At doses of 0.1 to 3.0 mg/kg, clonal expansion of both CD4+ and CD8+ blood T cells was observed from baseline to week 6. Antigen specificity was not determined for the clonally expanded peripheral T cells. Partial responders in the 0.1-3.0 mg/kg groups had among the lowest normalized peripheral clonal expansion, especially among CD8+ T cells. Low levels of normalized T-cell clonal expansion were also seen in some patients who did not respond.

The CDR3 goes from the cysteine to the phenylalanine over 16 residues. Kept here is only the CDR3 DNA, which spans 48 bases and is read in frame from base 1. V is reduced by 6 bases and J by 2 bases, leaving a spacing of 19 bases between them. CDR1 and CDR2, looked up from the germline V gene (reference sequence), are LNHDA and SQIVND. The trial excluded patients who had a history of autoimmune disease or were on systemic immunosuppression. In every dose cohort, peripheral blood was drawn for TCR sequencing at baseline, cycle 4 day 1, and cycle 7 day 1. The samples were drawn from a first-in-human, open-label, multicenter phase I dose-escalation trial of ivuxolimab. Adults with locally advanced or metastatic head and neck squamous cell, hepatocellular, melanoma or renal cell carcinoma were enrolled in the trial. CD4+ and CD8+ T cells were sorted separately from peripheral blood before TCR sequencing.

To sequence the TCRbeta CDR3 region, genomic DNA was isolated from the sorted cells. The immunoSEQ Assay was used to sequence the TCRbeta CDR3 regions. As stored in TCRdb, this immuneACCESS dataset retains in-frame rearrangements with V and J assigned. A fraction of the clones does not appear; measured against another copy, unresolved V genes explain less than half of the discrepancy, and the remainder lacks a known reason. The sample contains 81,000 or so clones, roughly nine tenths of them found a single time. The biggest ten clones account for roughly 8.9% of the sample. In regard to this clone: Its antigen remains unidentified. No qualities accompany the bases; no much larger clone lies one base away.

The V gene is TRBV19 and the J gene is TRBJ1-1, with the D gene not clear enough to name. This sequence originates from an adult with an advanced solid tumor such as melanoma, head and neck, liver or kidney cancer. The sample in question was CD4+ or CD8+ T cells sorted from blood, obtained in a trial of the OX40 agonist ivuxolimab. The CDR3 reads as follows: CASSRFELVVNTEAFF. The nucleotides read TGTGCCAGTAGCCGCTTCGAATTGGTAGTAAACACTGAAGCTTTCTTT. This CDR3, with the reference TRBV19 and TRBJ1-1 proteins standing in past its ends, gives the full variable domain DGGITQSPKYLFRKEGQNVTLSCEQNLNHDAMYWYRQDPGQGLRLIYYSQIVNDFQKGDIAEGYSVSREKKESFPLTVTSAQKNPTAFYLCASSRFELVVNTEAFFGQGTRLTVV.